Detailed here is one T cell receptor beta chain. Its antigen is as yet unknown. The entry originates in a study of T-cell reconstitution after alpha-beta-depleted transplantation in children. General study results and limits: Recipient T cells and thymic progenitors that survived gave rise to the high TCRbeta diversity observed at day 60 in some patients. The authors attributed T-cell counts and diversity one year after transplant mostly to newly produced T cells. As was reported, about two months after transplant, alpha-beta T cells came from several hundred expanded graft clones.

The authors prepared the TCRbeta library with unique molecular identifiers. From the PCR reads, TCRdb called clonotypes with MiXCR, one entry per CDR3 protein. In the table there are more than 400,000 distinct CDR3 sequences, 43% of which are singletons. V dropped 9 bases and J dropped 7; count of bases not matched to a gene: 6. The CDR3 is made up of 13 amino acids. The germline V gene encodes CDR1 KGHDR and CDR2 SFDVKD. Sequencing was performed on PBMCs, taken before TCRalphabeta/CD19-depleted stem cell transplant. The chain combines TRBV24-1 with TRBJ2-2; 8 bases align to TRBD1. This clonotype was sampled from a girl aged 2 to 9 with aplastic anemia, due to receive a stem cell transplant. The CDR3 reads CATRTGNVGELFF. The DNA of the CDR3 is TGTGCCACCCGGACAGGGAATGTCGGGGAGCTGTTTTTT.